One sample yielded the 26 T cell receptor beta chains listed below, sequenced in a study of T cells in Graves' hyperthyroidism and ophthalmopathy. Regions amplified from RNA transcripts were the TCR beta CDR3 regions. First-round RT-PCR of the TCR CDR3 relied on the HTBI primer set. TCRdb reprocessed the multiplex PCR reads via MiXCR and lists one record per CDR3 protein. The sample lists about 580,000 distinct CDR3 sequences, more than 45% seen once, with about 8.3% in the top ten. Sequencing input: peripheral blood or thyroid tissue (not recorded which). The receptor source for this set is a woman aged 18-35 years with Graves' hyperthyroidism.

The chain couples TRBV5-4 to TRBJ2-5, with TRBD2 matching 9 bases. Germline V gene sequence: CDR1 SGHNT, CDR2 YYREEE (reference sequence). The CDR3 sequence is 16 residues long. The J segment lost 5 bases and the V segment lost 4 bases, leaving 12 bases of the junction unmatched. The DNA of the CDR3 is TGTGCCAGCAGCCGTAGCGGGAGCTTAGGTCGGGAGACCCAGTACTTC. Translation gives CASSRSGSLGRETQYF. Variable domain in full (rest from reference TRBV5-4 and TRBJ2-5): ETGVTQSPTHLIKTRGQQVTLRCSSQSGHNTVSWYQQALGQGPQFIFQYYREEENGRGNFPPRFSGLQFPNYSSELNVNALELDDSALYLCASSRSGSLGRETQYFGPGTRLLVL.

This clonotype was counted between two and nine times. In nucleotides, the CDR3 is TGTGCCAGTAGTAAGGGACAGGGGGTATATACCTCTGGGGCCAACGTCCTGACTTTC. It specifies CASSKGQGVYTSGANVLTF. The V and J genes are TRBV19 and TRBJ2-6, with 11 bases identical to TRBD1. This CDR3 contains 19 residues. J was trimmed by 0 bases and V by 4 bases; bases with no gene match: 8. The germline gives CDR1 LNHDA, CDR2 SQIVND (reference sequence).

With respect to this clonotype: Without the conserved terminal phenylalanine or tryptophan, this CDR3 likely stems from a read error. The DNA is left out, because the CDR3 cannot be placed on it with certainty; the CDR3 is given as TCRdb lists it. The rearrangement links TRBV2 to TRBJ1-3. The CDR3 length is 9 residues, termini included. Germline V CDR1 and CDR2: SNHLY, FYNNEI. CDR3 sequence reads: CASIVAGDG.

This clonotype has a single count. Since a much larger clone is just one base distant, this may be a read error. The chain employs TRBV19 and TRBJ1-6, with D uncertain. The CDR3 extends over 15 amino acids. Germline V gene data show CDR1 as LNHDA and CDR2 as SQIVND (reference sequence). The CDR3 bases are TGTGCCAGTACCCGCGGGGATTCCTATAATTCACCCCTCCGCTTT. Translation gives CASTRGDSYNSPLRF.

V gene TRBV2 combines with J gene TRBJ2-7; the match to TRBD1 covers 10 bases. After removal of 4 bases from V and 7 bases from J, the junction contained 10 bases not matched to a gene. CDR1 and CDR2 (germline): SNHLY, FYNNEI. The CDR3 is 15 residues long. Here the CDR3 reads CASSGGQGVQDEQYF. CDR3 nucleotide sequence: TGTGCCAGCAGTGGAGGACAGGGGGTTCAGGATGAGCAGTACTTC.

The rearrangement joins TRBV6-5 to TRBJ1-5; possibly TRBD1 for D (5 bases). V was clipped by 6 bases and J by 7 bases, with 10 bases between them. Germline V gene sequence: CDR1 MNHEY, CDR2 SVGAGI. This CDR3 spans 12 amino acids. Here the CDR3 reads CASRGPGQPQHF. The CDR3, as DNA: TGTGCCAGCAGGGGACCGGGGCAGCCCCAGCATTTT.

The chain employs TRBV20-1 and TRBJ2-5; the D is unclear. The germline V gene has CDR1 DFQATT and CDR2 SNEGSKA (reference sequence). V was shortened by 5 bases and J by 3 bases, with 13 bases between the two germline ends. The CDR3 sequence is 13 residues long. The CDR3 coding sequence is TGCAGTGCTTCTCCACTCTACAAAGAGACCCAGTACTTC. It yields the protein CSASPLYKETQYF.

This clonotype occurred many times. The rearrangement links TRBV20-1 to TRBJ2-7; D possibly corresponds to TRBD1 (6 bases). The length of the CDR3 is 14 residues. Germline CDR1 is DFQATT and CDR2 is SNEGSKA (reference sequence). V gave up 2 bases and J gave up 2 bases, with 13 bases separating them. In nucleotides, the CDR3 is TGCAGTGCTAGAAATCTCAGGGGCACCTACGAGCAGTACTTC. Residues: CSARNLRGTYEQYF.

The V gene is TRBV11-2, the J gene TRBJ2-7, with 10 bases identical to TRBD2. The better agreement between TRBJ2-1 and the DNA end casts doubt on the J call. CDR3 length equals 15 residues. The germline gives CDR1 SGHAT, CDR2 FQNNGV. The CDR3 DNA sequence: TGTGCCAGCAGCCACGGACTAGCGGCAGGGAATGAGCAGTTCTTC. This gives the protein CASSHGLAAGNEQFF.

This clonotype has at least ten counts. The CDR3 spells CASSSRGDPYEQYF. The CDR3 DNA reads as TGTGCCAGCAGCTCAAGGGGGGATCCTTACGAGCAGTACTTC. The chain employs TRBV9 and TRBJ2-7; possibly TRBD1 or TRBD2 for D (6 bases each). CDR3 length: 14 residues. V lost 4 bases and J lost 4, with 15 bases in between. CDR1 and CDR2 from the germline V gene are SGDLS and YYNGEE.

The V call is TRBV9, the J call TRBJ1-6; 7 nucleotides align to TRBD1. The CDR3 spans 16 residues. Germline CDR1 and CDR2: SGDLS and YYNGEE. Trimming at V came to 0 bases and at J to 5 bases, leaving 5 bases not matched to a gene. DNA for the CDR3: TGTGCCAGCAGCGTAGACAGGGGACAGCATAATTCACCCCTCCACTTT. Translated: CASSVDRGQHNSPLHF.

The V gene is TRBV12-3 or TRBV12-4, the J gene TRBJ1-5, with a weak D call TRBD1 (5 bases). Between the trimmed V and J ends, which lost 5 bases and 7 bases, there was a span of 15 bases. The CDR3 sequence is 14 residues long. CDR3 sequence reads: CASSPEGFGQPQHF. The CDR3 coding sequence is TGTGCCAGCAGTCCCGAGGGGTTTGGACAGCCCCAGCATTTT.

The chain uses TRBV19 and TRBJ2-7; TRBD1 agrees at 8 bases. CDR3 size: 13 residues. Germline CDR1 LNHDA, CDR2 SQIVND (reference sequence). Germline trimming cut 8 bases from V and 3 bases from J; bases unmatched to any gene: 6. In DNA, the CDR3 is TGTGCCAGTCAAGACAGGGGCGGCTACGAGCAGTACTTC. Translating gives CASQDRGGYEQYF.

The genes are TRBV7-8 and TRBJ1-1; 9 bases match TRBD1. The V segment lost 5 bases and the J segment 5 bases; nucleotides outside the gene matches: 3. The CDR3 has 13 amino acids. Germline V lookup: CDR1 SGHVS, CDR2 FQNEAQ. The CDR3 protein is CASSRDRETEAFF. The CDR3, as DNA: TGTGCCAGCAGCAGGGACAGGGAAACTGAAGCTTTCTTT.

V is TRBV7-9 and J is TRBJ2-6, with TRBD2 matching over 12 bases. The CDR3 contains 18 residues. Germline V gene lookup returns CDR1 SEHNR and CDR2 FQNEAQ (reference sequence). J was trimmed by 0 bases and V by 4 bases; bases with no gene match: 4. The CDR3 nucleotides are TGTGCCAGCAGCTCTGCTAGCGGGAGGGCCTCTGGGGCCAACGTCCTGACTTTC. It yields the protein CASSSASGRASGANVLTF.

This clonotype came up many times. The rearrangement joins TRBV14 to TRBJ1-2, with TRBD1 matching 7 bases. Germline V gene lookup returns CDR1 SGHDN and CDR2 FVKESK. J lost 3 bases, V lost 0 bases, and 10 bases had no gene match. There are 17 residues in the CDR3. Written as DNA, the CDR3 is TGTGCCAGCAGCCAAGATAATCGGCAGGGGGTTTACTATGGCTACACCTTC. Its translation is CASSQDNRQGVYYGYTF.

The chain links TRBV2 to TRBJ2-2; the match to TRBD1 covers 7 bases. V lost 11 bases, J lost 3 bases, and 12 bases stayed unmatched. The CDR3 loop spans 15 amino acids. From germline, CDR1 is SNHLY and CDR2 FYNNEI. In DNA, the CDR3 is TGTGCCGGAGAGGGGGCGCGAGGCTACACCGGGGAGCTGTTTTTT. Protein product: CAGEGARGYTGELFF. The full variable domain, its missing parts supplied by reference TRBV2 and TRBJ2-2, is EPEVTQTPSHQVTQMGQEVILRCVPISNHLYFYWYRQILGQKVEFLVSFYNNEISEKSEIFDDQFSVERPDGSNFTLKIRSTKLEDSAMYFCAGEGARGYTGELFFGEGSRLTVL.

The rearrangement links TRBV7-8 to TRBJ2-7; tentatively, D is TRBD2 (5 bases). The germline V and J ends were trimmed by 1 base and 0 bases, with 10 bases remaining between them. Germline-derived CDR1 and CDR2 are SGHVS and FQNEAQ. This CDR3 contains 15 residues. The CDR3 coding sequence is TGTGCCAGCAGCTTAGGAGGGTTACGCTCCTACGAGCAGTACTTC. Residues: CASSLGGLRSYEQYF.

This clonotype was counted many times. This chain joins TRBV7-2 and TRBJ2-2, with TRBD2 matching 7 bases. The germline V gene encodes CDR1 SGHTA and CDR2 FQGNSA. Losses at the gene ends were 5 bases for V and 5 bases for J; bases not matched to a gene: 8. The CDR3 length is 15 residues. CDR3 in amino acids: CASSTPGLSTGELFF. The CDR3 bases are TGTGCCAGCAGCACCCCGGGACTATCAACCGGGGAGCTGTTTTTT. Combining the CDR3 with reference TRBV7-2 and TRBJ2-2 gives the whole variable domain GAGVSQSPSNKVTEKGKDVELRCDPISGHTALYWYRQSLGQGLEFLIYFQGNSAPDKSGLPSDRFSAERTGGSVSTLTIQRTQQEDSAVYLCASSTPGLSTGELFFGEGSRLTVL.

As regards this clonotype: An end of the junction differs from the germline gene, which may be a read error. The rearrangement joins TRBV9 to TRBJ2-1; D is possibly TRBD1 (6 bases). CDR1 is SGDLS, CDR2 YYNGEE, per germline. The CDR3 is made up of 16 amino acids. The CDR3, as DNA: TGTGCCAACAGCGTAGTCGCTGCAGGGGCGAAAAATGAGCAGTTCTTC. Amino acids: CANSVVAAGAKNEQFF.

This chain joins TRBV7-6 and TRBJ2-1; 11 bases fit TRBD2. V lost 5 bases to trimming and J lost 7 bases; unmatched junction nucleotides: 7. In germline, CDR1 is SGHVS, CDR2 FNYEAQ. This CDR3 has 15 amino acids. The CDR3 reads CASSPLAGGRNEQFF. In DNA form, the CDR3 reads TGTGCCAGCAGCCCTCTAGCGGGAGGTAGGAATGAGCAGTTCTTC.

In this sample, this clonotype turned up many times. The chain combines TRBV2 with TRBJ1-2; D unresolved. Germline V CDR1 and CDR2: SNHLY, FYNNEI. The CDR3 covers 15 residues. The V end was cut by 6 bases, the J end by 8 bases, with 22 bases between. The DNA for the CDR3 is TGTGCCAGCAGACCGGACGGCAACCTCGGGGAAGGCTACACCTTC. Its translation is CASRPDGNLGEGYTF.

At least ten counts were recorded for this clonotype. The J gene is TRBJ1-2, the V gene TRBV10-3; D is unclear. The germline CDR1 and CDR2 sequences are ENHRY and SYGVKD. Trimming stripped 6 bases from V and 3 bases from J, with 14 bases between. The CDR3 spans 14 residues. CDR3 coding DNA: TGTGCCATCAGGGAGGTCGACGCGGACTATGGCTACACCTTC. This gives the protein CAIREVDADYGYTF.

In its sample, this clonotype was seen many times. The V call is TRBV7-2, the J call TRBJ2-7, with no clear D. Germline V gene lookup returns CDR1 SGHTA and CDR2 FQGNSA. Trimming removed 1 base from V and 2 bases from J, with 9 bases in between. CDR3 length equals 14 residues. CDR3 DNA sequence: TGTGCCAGCAGCTTAGGGGTCCGAACCTACGAGCAGTACTTC. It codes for CASSLGVRTYEQYF.

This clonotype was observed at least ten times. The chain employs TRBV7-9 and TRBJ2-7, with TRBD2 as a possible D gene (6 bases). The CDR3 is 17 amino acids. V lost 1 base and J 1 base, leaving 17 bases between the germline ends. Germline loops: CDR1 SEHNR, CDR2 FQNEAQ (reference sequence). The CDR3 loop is CASSLVAWGEISYEQYF. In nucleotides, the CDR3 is TGTGCCAGCAGCTTAGTGGCTTGGGGGGAGATATCCTACGAGCAGTACTTC.

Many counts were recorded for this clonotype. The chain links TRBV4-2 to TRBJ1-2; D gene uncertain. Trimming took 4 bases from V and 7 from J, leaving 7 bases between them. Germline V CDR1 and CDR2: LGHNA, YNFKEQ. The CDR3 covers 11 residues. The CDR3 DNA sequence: TGTGCCAGCAGCCGGAACGGTGGCTACACCTTC. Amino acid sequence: CASSRNGGYTF.